This TCR beta chain was retrieved from a study of human T cells and chemical hapten exposure. At the level of the study: Patch tests containing 0.01% DPC, applied to the upper back, were read at 6 days. Findings and caveats of the study: Sensitizing with DPC caused no change in TCRs above 1 in 1000 frequency.

Time point noted: patch test 1, 2 weeks after DPC sensitization. The treatment here: therapeutic diphenylcyclopropenone sensitization with weekly scalp DPC. Deletions cut 5 bases from V and 1 base from J, with 7 bases between. Germline V lookup: CDR1 SGHTA, CDR2 FQGNSA. CDR3 length equals 13 residues. As handled by the study authors: Sample-level TCR yields exhibited a median of approximately 88,000, with a range of about 23,224 to 700,000. A single record per CDR3 protein comes from TCRdb applying MiXCR to the RACE reads. Clone size and V and J calls follow TCRdb, not the original study. The sample contains about 380,000 distinct CDR3 sequences, about 4.4% of which appear only once. This clonotype has ten or more counts. Its antigen remains unidentified.

The V and J genes are TRBV7-2 and TRBJ2-3; D ambiguous. This TCR derives from a woman aged 45-59 years with alopecia areata. Some clones in this sample may be carry-over from other donors' samples. The sample in question was whole blood, obtained in connection with sensitization to the hapten diphenylcyclopropenone (DPC). The CDR3 DNA is TGTGCCAGCAGCAACGGTCGCACAGATACGCAGTATTTT. Its translation is CASSNGRTDTQYF.